A few counts support the clone carrying this TCR beta chain. The target antigen is unknown. Germline V gene data show CDR1 as SGHTS and CDR2 as YDEGEE. The CDR3 runs 12 residues. Between the trimmed V and J ends, which lost 0 bases and 8 bases, there was a span of 5 bases. Sequenced by immunoSEQ multiplex PCR; TCRdb stores in-frame clones only, minus some. Of about 24,000 clones listed, roughly 29% are singletons. The sample is drawn from a study of neoadjuvant anti-PD-1 for oral cavity cancer. Overall study: Patients mostly received three to four biweekly nivolumab doses at 3 mg/kg before surgery. Non-progressing patients received a fourth nivolumab dose near day 43, then surgery on days 50-56. General observations from the study: Post-treatment tumors with larger preexisting clones showed more shrinkage.

Regarding time point: after neoadjuvant nivolumab, at surgical resection. Stage II-IVA oral cavity squamous cell carcinoma was new and untreated by systemic or radiation therapy. The source is a person aged 40-85 years with oral cavity squamous cell carcinoma. The rearrangement joins TRBV5-8 to TRBJ1-4, with unresolved D. This specimen was tumor tissue, taken after nivolumab (anti-PD-1) treatment. For the CDR3, the DNA is TGTGCCAGCAGCTTGGACGGGGAAAAACTGTTTTTT. This gives the protein CASSLDGEKLFF.